This T cell receptor beta chain came from a study of blood T cell repertoires in COVID-19 (dated by TCRdb to about 2020). About the investigation overall: The collaborator samples originated in the United States, Italy and Spain and spanned the acute and convalescent phases of COVID-19. The prospective study material was composed of cDNA or gDNA derived from T cells, B-cell-depleted T cells, or PBMCs. Deeply sampled blood TCRbeta repertoires from subjects exposed to, actively infected with, or recovered from COVID-19 were included in the dataset. The repertoires were released in a freely available public database meant as a resource for research on the immune response to SARS-CoV-2. Samples came from the ongoing ImmuneRACE study (first 160 participants) plus 1,254 subjects from 6 global collaborators. Nearly every sample came with metadata listing a de-identified subject ID, COVID-19 status, age in years and sex. HLA class I and class II types, where available, came from metadata supplied by the sample provider rather than from assay-based typing.

As for this clone: No antigen is known for it. No qualities accompany the bases; no much larger clone lies one base away.

TCRbeta CDR3 regions were amplified from genomic DNA by means of the immunoSEQ Assay, a bias-controlled multiplex PCR. Under the source paper's analysis protocol: Within the assay, amplification of reference gene primers was used to estimate how many nucleated cells each sample contained. To quantify the absolute abundance of each unique TCRbeta CDR3 rearrangement, sequence reads were collapsed and filtered. Productive Simpson clonality was computed per sample as the square root of Simpson's diversity index over productive rearrangements. TCRdb's version of the immuneACCESS table is confined to in-frame rearrangements and falls short of the full clone set. An unresolved V gene accounts for under half of the shortfall where checked; the remainder is of unknown origin. The V and J calls and the clone size are those of that table, but D and trimming were determined from the DNA. For this sample the table gives approximately 76,000 clones, of which just over 85% were detected only once. Over 35% of the sample rests with the top ten.

Whole blood was collected in K2EDTA tubes by collaborating institutions according to the institutions' own protocols. Collaborator samples were shipped for TCRbeta analysis as frozen whole blood, isolated PBMCs, or DNA extracted from either sample type. Study-wide findings and limitations: The amount of clinical and demographic metadata varied by source and participant and was provided uncurated.

CDR1 and CDR2 are drawn from the germline V gene (reference sequence): SGHNT, YYREEE. V loses 4 bases, J loses 4 bases, and the germline ends lie 14 bases apart. The CDR3 spans 14 residues, from the cysteine through the phenylalanine. Of all the DNA, just the CDR3 is kept, 42 bases in frame from base 1. Sequenced input: peripheral blood. The clonotype was recovered from a human donor in a cohort sampled during active COVID-19. This sequence uses TRBV5-4 and TRBJ1-2; a weak D assignment points to TRBD1 (6 bases agree). CDR3 reads: CASSPDTGPYGYTF. The nucleotide sequence reads TGTGCCAGCAGCCCTGATACAGGGCCCTATGGCTACACCTTC.